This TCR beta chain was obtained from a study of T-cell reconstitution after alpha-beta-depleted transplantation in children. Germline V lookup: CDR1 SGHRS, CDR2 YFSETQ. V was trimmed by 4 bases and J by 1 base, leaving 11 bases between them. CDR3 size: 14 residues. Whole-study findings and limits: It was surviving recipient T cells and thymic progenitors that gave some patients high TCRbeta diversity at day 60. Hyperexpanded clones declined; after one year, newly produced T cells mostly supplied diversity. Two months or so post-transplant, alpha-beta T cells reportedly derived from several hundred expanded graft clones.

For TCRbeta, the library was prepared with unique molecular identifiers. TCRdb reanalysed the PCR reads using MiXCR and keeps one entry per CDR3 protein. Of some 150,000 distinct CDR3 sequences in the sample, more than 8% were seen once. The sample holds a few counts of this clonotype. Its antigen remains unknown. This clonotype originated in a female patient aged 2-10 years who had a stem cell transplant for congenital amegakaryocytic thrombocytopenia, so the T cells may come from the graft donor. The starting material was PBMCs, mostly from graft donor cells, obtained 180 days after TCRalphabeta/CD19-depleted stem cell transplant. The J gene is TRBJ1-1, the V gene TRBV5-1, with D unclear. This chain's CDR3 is CASSPSTGNTEAFF. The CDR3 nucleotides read TGCGCCAGCAGCCCGTCCACGGGGAACACTGAAGCTTTCTTT.